Below are 16 T cell receptor beta chains sequenced from a single sample in a study of regulatory T cells in long-lasting Graves disease. To make TCR beta libraries, researchers used iRepertoire HTBI primers and Arm-PCR of CDR3 regions. TCRdb recomputed calls from the multiplex PCR reads with MiXCR, one row per CDR3 protein. The sample includes about 290,000 distinct CDR3 sequences, around 23% seen only once; the top ten take roughly three fifths. Time point noted: persistent/refractory GD, antithyroid drugs over 5 years with positive TRAb. Construction of the TCR library relied on RNA isolated from PBMCs. The sequencing used peripheral blood mononuclear cells (PBMCs), collected when the disease was refractory, from a patient treated with antithyroid drugs. These receptors were taken from a female donor with Graves disease.

This clonotype was found a few times. The CDR3 DNA reads TGTGCCAGCAGTTTTTCGCAGGGAGGATATGGCTACACCTTC. Translated, it gives CASSFSQGGYGYTF. The chain joins TRBV27 to TRBJ1-2, with D possibly being TRBD1 (5 bases). Between the trimmed V and J ends, which lost 3 bases and 5 bases, there was a span of 13 bases. CDR3 length: 14 amino acids. Germline values: CDR1 MNHEY, CDR2 SMNVEV (reference sequence).

V is TRBV6-9 and J is TRBJ2-1; 10 bases match TRBD2. The CDR3 runs to 17 residues. CDR1 MNHGY and CDR2 SVAAGI come from the germline V gene. V shed 3 bases and J 5 bases; nucleotides not matched to a gene: 10. CDR3 protein: CASSYGKREGRDNEQFF. The CDR3 DNA reads as TGTGCCAGCAGTTACGGGAAGCGGGAGGGCCGAGACAATGAGCAGTTCTTC.

This clonotype has a handful of counts. The chain joins TRBV11-2 to TRBJ1-2, with 8 bases fitting TRBD1. Losses at the gene ends were 1 base for V and 6 bases for J; bases not matched to a gene: 7. This CDR3 comprises 15 residues. The V gene's germline CDR1 is SGHAT and CDR2 FQNNGV. CDR3 in amino acids: CASSLGGQGLDGYTF. The CDR3 DNA reads as TGTGCCAGCAGCTTAGGAGGACAGGGCCTCGATGGCTACACCTTC.

This chain uses TRBV18 with TRBJ2-7, with unresolved D. The CDR3 has 13 amino acids. With 0 bases removed from V and 3 bases from J, the gap between germline ends came to 6 bases. Germline loops: CDR1 KGHSH, CDR2 LQKENI. The CDR3 DNA reads as TGTGCCAGCTCACCACCGAACAACTACGAGCAGTACTTC. Translated: CASSPPNNYEQYF.

This clonotype was picked up a small number of times. V usage is TRBV6-1 and J usage is TRBJ2-7; D may be TRBD1 (5 bases). Germline CDR1 is MNHNS and CDR2 is SASEGT. CDR3 length equals 16 residues. Trimming shortened V by 7 bases and J by 2 bases, and 21 bases separated the two germline ends. The CDR3 DNA sequence: TGTGCCAGCACCTGGGGCGGCTGGGGATGGACCTACGAGCAGTACTTC. Residues: CASTWGGWGWTYEQYF.

The rearrangement links TRBV29-1 to TRBJ2-5; possible D gene TRBD2, 5 bases. There are 15 residues in the CDR3. Trimming cost V 8 bases and J 0 bases, with 19 bases left between them. Germline CDR1 is SQVTM and CDR2 is ANQGSEA. CDR3 in DNA: TGCAGCCTGAGAGGAACAAGGAGGAACCAAGAGACCCAGTACTTC. Translating it yields CSLRGTRRNQETQYF.

This sequence joins TRBV18 and TRBJ2-7; TRBD1 agrees at 9 bases. V was clipped by 2 bases and J by 5 bases; unmatched bases: 13. The V gene's germline CDR1 is KGHSH and CDR2 LQKENI. CDR3 length equals 17 residues. CDR3 DNA: TGTGCCAGCTCACCAGGGTTGGTGACAGGGGGATTAGACGAGCAGTACTTC. It specifies CASSPGLVTGGLDEQYF.

This clonotype was seen at least ten times. The V call is TRBV28, the J call TRBJ1-1; possible D gene TRBD1, 6 bases. The CDR3 spans 13 residues. The V end lost 7 bases, the J end lost 4 bases, and 13 bases lay between the germline ends. Germline CDR1 MDHEN, CDR2 SYDVKM. Here the CDR3 DNA reads TGTGCCAGCATTCAGACAGGCGGCACTGAAGCTTTCTTT. Residues: CASIQTGGTEAFF.

This clonotype was counted at least ten times. This chain joins TRBV30 and TRBJ2-2, with D possibly TRBD1 on 6 matching bases. Trimming removed 1 base at V and 1 base at J, with 10 bases between. CDR1 is GTSNPN and CDR2 is SVGIG in the germline V gene (reference sequence). The CDR3 runs 15 residues. CDR3 coding DNA: TGTGCCTGGAGTGGGGGGCTCCTGAACACCGGGGAGCTGTTTTTT. This codes for CAWSGGLLNTGELFF.

A few counts support this clonotype. A much larger clone differs from this one at a single base, so this may be a read error. The J gene is TRBJ2-7, the V gene TRBV6-5; D gene unclear. Germline loops: CDR1 MNHEY, CDR2 SVGAGI. V was pared by 4 bases and J by 0 bases, with 4 bases between. CDR3 length equals 12 residues. Here the CDR3 reads CASSWVSYEQYF. CDR3 sequence (DNA): TGTGCCAGCAGTTGGGTCTCCTACGAGCAGTACTTC.

This clonotype has at least ten counts. The V call is TRBV6-1, the J call TRBJ1-4; 7 nucleotides match TRBD1. The CDR3 sequence is 14 residues long. V lost 5 bases, J lost 3 bases, and 3 bases stayed unmatched. Germline-derived CDR1 and CDR2 are MNHNS and SASEGT. This CDR3 is CASSITGANEKLFF. The CDR3 coding sequence is TGTGCCAGCAGTATAACAGGGGCTAATGAAAAACTGTTTTTT.

To note about this clonotype: A much larger clonotype is one base distant, so this may be a read error. V usage is TRBV29-1 and J usage is TRBJ1-1; TRBD1 aligns across 10 bases. The CDR3 covers 14 residues. Germline trimming cut 6 bases from V and 0 bases from J; bases unmatched to any gene: 4. Germline CDR1 and CDR2: SQVTM and ANQGSEA. CDR3 nucleotides: TGCAGCGTGACCGGACAGGGGGTGAACACTGAAGCTTTCTTT. Translating gives CSVTGQGVNTEAFF.

This chain joins TRBV6-2 or TRBV6-3 and TRBJ2-7, with 8 bases identical to TRBD1. Unmatched junction bases numbered 15, after V lost 0 bases and J lost 2 bases. This CDR3 spans 19 amino acids. Germline V gene data show CDR1 as MNHEY and CDR2 as SVGEGT. The CDR3 DNA sequence: TGTGCCAGCAGTTACTCGGAAAACTCTAGGACAGGGATACCCTACGAGCAGTACTTC. Protein sequence: CASSYSENSRTGIPYEQYF.

There are many counts of this clonotype. The chain joins TRBV6-2 or TRBV6-3 to TRBJ1-6; no firm D call. The CDR3 runs to 13 residues. V lost 2 bases to trimming and J lost 8 bases, with 7 bases between them. Germline CDR1 and CDR2: MNHEY and SVGEGT. The CDR3 coding sequence is TGTGCCAGCAGTTACGGGGAGGATTCACCCCTCCACTTT. It translates to CASSYGEDSPLHF.

The V gene is TRBV7-2, the J gene TRBJ1-2; tentatively, D is TRBD1 (5 bases). Trimming pared 1 base from V and 6 bases from J, leaving 9 bases between. The CDR3 has 13 residues. The V gene's germline CDR1 is SGHTA and CDR2 FQGNSA. The CDR3 DNA follows: TGTGCCAGCAGCTTAGTATTGGGGGATGGCTACACCTTC. The encoded protein is CASSLVLGDGYTF.

The table lists this clonotype with many counts. CDR3 amino acids: CASSKDSFYDEQYF. In DNA form, the CDR3 reads TGTGCCAGCAGTAAGGACAGCTTCTACGACGAGCAGTACTTC. V usage is TRBV6-1 and J usage is TRBJ2-7; perhaps TRBD1 as D (6 bases). Trimming left V 5 bases short and J 5 bases short, with 16 bases between. Germline loops: CDR1 MNHNS, CDR2 SASEGT. This CDR3 region has 14 residues.